This T cell receptor (beta chain) stems from a study of CD8 T cells in Susac syndrome. cDNA came from around 0.5 to 1 ug RNA primed by random hexamers. Each CDR3 protein gets one entry after TCRdb re-called the immunoSEQ multiplex PCR reads with MiXCR. The table lists more than 85,000 distinct CDR3 sequences, roughly 95% of them singletons. The CDR3 is 15 amino acids. Trimming removed 2 bases at V and 0 bases at J, with 7 bases between. CDR1 and CDR2 (germline): SNHLY, FYNNEI. Sample: CD4+ T cells from PBMCs. This chain uses TRBV2 with TRBJ2-2; D gene ambiguous. This receptor was taken from a human donor in good health. In DNA form, the CDR3 reads TGTGCCAGCAGTGAAACGACCCCGAACACCGGGGAGCTGTTTTTT. It specifies CASSETTPNTGELFF.